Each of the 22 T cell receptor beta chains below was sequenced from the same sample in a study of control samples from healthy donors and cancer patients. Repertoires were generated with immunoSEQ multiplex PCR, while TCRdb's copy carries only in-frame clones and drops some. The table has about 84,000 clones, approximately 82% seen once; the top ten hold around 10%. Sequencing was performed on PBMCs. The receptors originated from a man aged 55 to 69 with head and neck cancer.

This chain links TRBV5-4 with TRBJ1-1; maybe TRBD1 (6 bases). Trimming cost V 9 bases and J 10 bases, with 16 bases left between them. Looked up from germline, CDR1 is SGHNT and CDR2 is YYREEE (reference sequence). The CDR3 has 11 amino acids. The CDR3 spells CATGGRFGAFF. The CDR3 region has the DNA TGTGCCACCGGGGGCAGGTTCGGAGCTTTCTTT.

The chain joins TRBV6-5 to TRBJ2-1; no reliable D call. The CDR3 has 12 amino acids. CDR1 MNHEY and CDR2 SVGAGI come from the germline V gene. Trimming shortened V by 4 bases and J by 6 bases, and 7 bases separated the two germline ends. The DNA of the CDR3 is TGTGCCAGCAGTTGGAGTCGCAATGAGCAGTTCTTC. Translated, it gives CASSWSRNEQFF.

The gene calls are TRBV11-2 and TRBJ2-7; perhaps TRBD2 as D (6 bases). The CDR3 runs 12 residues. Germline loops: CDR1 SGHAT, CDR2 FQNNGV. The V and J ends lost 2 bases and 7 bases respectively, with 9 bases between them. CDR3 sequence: CASSLMGREQYF. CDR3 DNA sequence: TGTGCCAGCAGCTTAATGGGGAGGGAGCAGTACTTC.

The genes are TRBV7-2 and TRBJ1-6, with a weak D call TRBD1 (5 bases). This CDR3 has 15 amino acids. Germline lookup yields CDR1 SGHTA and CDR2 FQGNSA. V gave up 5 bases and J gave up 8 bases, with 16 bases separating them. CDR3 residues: CASSVAGTADSPLHF. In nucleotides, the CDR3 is TGTGCCAGCAGCGTCGCCGGGACGGCAGATTCACCCCTCCACTTT. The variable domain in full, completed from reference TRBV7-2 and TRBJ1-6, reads GAGVSQSPSNKVTEKGKDVELRCDPISGHTALYWYRQSLGQGLEFLIYFQGNSAPDKSGLPSDRFSAERTGGSVSTLTIQRTQQEDSAVYLCASSVAGTADSPLHFGNGTRLTVT.

The CDR3 DNA reads as TGTGCCAGCAGGAGGGACTTTAATCAGCCCCAGCATTTT. Residues: CASRRDFNQPQHF. V and J are TRBV2 and TRBJ1-5, with D possibly TRBD1 on 5 matching bases. The CDR3 extends over 13 amino acids. Per germline, CDR1 SNHLY and CDR2 FYNNEI. The V and J ends lost 6 bases and 4 bases respectively, with 10 bases between them. Drawing the rest from reference TRBV2 and TRBJ1-5, the complete variable domain is EPEVTQTPSHQVTQMGQEVILRCVPISNHLYFYWYRQILGQKVEFLVSFYNNEISEKSEIFDDQFSVERPDGSNFTLKIRSTKLEDSAMYFCASRRDFNQPQHFGDGTRLSIL.

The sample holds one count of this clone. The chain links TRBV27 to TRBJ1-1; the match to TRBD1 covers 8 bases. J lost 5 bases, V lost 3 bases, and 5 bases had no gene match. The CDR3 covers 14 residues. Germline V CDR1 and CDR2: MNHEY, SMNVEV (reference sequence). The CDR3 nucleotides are TGTGCCAGCAGTTTGGACAGGGTTAGTACTGAAGCTTTCTTT. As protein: CASSLDRVSTEAFF.

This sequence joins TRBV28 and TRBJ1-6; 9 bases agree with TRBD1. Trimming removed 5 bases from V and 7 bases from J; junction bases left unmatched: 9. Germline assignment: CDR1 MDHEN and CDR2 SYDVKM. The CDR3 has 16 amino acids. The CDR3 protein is CASSTQTTGGNSPLHF. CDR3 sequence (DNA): TGTGCCAGCAGTACCCAAACGACAGGGGGAAATTCACCCCTCCACTTT.

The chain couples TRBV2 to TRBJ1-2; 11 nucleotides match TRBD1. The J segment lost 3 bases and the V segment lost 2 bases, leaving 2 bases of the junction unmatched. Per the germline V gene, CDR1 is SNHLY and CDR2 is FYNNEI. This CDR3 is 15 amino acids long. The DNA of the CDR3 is TGTGCCAGCAGTGAAAGGACAGGGGGCGACTATGGCTACACCTTC. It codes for CASSERTGGDYGYTF.

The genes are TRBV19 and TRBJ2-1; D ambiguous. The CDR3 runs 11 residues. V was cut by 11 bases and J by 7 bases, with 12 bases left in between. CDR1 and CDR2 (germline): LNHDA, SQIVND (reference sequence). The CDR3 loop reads CASLGRNEQFF. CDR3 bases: TGTGCCTCCCTCGGAAGGAATGAGCAGTTCTTC.

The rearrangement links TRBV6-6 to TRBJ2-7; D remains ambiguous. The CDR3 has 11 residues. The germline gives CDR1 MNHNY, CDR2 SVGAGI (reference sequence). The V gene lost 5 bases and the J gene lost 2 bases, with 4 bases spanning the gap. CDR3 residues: CASSNTYEQYF. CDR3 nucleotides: TGTGCCAGCAGTAACACCTACGAGCAGTACTTC.

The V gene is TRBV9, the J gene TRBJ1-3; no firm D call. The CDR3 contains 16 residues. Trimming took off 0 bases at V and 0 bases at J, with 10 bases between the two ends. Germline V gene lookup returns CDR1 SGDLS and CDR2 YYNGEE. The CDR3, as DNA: TGTGCCAGCAGCGTAGATCCGGGGAGCTCTGGAAACACCATATATTTT. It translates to CASSVDPGSSGNTIYF.

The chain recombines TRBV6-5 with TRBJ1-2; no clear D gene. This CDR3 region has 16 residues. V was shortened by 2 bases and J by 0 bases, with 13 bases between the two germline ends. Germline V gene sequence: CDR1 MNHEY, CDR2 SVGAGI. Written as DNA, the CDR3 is TGTGCCAGCAGTTACCTGGGCCAGATTGCTAACTATGGCTACACCTTC. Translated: CASSYLGQIANYGYTF.

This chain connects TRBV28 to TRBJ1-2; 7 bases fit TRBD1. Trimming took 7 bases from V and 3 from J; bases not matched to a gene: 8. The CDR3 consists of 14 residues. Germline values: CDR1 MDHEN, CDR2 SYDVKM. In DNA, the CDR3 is TGTGCCAGCAAAGCATCAGACAGGGACTATGGCTACACCTTC. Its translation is CASKASDRDYGYTF.

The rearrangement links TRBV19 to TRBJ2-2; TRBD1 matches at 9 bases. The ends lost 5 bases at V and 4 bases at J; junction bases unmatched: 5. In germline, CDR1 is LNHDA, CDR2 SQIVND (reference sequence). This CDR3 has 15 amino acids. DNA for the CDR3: TGTGCCAGTAGTCGGACAGGGGTAGCCACCGGGGAGCTGTTTTTT. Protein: CASSRTGVATGELFF.

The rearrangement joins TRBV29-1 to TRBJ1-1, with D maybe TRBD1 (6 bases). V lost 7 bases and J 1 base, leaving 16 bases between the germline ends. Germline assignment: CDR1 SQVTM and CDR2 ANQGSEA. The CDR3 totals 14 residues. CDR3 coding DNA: TGCAGCGCCCAGCAAAAGACAGGGAACACTGAAGCTTTCTTT. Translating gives CSAQQKTGNTEAFF.

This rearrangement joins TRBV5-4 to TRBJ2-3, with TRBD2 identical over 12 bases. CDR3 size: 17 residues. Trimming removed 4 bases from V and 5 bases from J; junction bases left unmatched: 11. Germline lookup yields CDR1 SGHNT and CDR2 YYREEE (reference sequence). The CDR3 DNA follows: TGTGCCAGCAGCCGACGGACTAGCGGGAATAAGGAAGATACGCAGTATTTT. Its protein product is CASSRRTSGNKEDTQYF.

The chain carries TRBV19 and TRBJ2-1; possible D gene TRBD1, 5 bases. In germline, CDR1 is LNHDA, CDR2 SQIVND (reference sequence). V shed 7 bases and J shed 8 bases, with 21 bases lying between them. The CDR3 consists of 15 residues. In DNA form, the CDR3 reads TGTGCCAGTACCCCCGGATGGCAGGGCGTCCATGAGCAGTTCTTC. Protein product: CASTPGWQGVHEQFF.

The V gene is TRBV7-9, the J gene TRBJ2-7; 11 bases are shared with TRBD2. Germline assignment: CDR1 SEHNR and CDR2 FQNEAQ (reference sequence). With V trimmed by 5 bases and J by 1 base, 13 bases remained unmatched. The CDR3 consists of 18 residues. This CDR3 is CASSPRASGRKFSYEQYF. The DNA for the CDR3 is TGTGCCAGCAGCCCCCGGGCTAGCGGGAGGAAGTTTTCCTACGAGCAGTACTTC.

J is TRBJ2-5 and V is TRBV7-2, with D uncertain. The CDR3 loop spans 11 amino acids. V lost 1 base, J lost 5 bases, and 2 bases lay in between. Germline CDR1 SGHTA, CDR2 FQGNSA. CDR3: CASSLVETQYF. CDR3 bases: TGTGCCAGCAGCTTAGTGGAGACCCAGTACTTC.

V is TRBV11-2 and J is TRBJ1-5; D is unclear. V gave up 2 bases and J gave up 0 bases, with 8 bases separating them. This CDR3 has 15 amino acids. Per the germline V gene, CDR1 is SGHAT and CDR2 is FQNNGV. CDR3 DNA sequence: TGTGCCAGCAGCTTAAGTATATATAGCAATCAGCCCCAGCATTTT. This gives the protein CASSLSIYSNQPQHF.

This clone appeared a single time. The CDR3 reads CASSQTPHSNQPQHF. The CDR3 DNA reads as TGTGCCAGCAGCCAGACCCCCCATAGCAATCAGCCCCAGCATTTT. This chain links TRBV3-1 (or the pseudogene TRBV3-2) with TRBJ1-5, with unresolved D. V was cut by 3 bases and J by 0 bases, with 9 bases left in between. This CDR3 has 15 amino acids. From germline, CDR1 is LGHDT and CDR2 YNNKEL (reference sequence).

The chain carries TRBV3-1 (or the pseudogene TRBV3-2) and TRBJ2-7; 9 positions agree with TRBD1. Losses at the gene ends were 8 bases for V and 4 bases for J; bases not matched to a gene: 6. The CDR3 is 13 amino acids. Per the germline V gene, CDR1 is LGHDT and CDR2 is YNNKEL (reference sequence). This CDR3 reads CASGTGRIYEQYF. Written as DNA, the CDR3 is TGTGCCAGCGGGACAGGGCGAATTTACGAGCAGTACTTC.